The rows below give T cell receptor beta chains drawn from one sample of a study of blood T cell repertoires in COVID-19. Assay used: immunoSEQ multiplex PCR; TCRdb lists only in-frame clones, some missing. The profile shows more than 85,000 clones, approximately 87% of them singletons. The sample comprised peripheral blood. Source of these receptors: an older woman with acute or convalescent COVID-19. Both conserved end residues are part of each CDR3. A D gene is named only where the DNA matches it firmly. Size values are once, few and many counts, or a class for expanded clones, and some rows have none.

V,D,J,size,DNA,CDR3
TRBV7-9,TRBD2,TRBJ2-7,.,TGTGCCAGCAGCGCTTCCGGGACTAGCGGCTACGAGCAGTACTTC,CASSASGTSGYEQYF
TRBV15,.,TRBJ1-1,.,TGTGCCACCAGAAATCTGTTCCCGAACACTGAAGCTTTCTTT,CATRNLFPNTEAFF
TRBV11-3,TRBD1,TRBJ2-5,.,TGTGCCAGCAGCTGGGGGACAGGGGAAAAAGAGACCCAGTACTTC,CASSWGTGEKETQYF
TRBV6-5,.,TRBJ1-5,.,TGTGCCAGCAGCGGGGGAGTCCACAATCAGCCCCAGCATTTT,CASSGGVHNQPQHF
TRBV3-1/TRBV3-2,.,TRBJ1-6,few,TGTGCCAGCAGCCAAGACGGGAGGTCCCTCCACTTT,CASSQDGRSLHF
TRBV2,.,TRBJ1-5,.,TGTGCCAGCAGTCTGCAGGGTAATAGCAATCAGCCCCAGCATTTT,CASSLQGNSNQPQHF
TRBV7-2,.,TRBJ2-2,.,TGTGCCAGCAGCTTATCGCAGGTGAACACCGGGGAGCTGTTTTTT,CASSLSQVNTGELFF
TRBV5-1,TRBD2,TRBJ2-3,.,TGCGCCAGCAAACTTAGACTAGCAGAGAATACGCAGTATTTT,CASKLRLAENTQYF
TRBV6-5,.,TRBJ1-5,.,TGTGCCAGCAGGCTATCGCAGGGTAATCAGCCCCAGCATTTT,CASRLSQGNQPQHF
TRBV11-3,TRBD1,TRBJ2-3,.,TGTGCCAGCAGCGTCCGACAGGGAGCGCAGTATTTT,CASSVRQGAQYF
TRBV6-5,.,TRBJ1-1,few,TGTGCCAGCAGTTACATCTACAGTTCGAGCACTGAAGCTTTCTTT,CASSYIYSSSTEAFF
TRBV19,TRBD1,TRBJ1-2,.,TGTGCCAGTAGTCCAGGGGGAGGCGAAAACTATGGCTACACCTTC,CASSPGGGENYGYTF
TRBV7-3,.,TRBJ1-4,.,TGTGCCAGCAGCGCTGACAGGACAGAGGGTGCTCTGAATGAAAAACTGTTTTTT,CASSADRTEGALNEKLFF
TRBV2,TRBD1,TRBJ2-3,.,TGTGCCAGCAGTGAATGGGACAACCCGGGACAGGGGTTTAGAGATACGCAGTATTTT,CASSEWDNPGQGFRDTQYF
TRBV28,TRBD2,TRBJ2-3,.,TGTGCCAGCACCAGACTAGCGGGAACCTCGGATACGCAGTATTTT,CASTRLAGTSDTQYF
TRBV28,.,TRBJ1-2,.,TGTGCCAGCAGGGACGGGGGCTATGGCTACACCTTC,CASRDGGYGYTF
TRBV28,.,TRBJ1-5,.,TGTGCCAGCAGTCCGTGGGGGGAGGCAAATCAGCCCCAGCATTTT,CASSPWGEANQPQHF
TRBV29-1,.,TRBJ1-1,.,TGCAGCGCTTCGGGTAGGAACACTGAAGCTTTCTTT,CSASGRNTEAFF
TRBV20-1,.,TRBJ1-1,.,TGCAGTGCTGGCCGGAACACTGAAGCTTTCTTT,CSAGRNTEAFF
TRBV7-7,.,TRBJ2-2,.,TGTGCTAGCACCAAAAGCCCTACCGGGGAGCTGTTTTTT,CASTKSPTGELFF
TRBV5-1,TRBD1,TRBJ1-4,.,TGCGCCAGCAGGCCACAGGGGATCTTGGCTAATGAAAAACTGTTTTTT,CASRPQGILANEKLFF
TRBV27,.,TRBJ2-3,.,TGTGCCAGCAGTTCCTACTTAAACACAGATACGCAGTATTTT,CASSSYLNTDTQYF